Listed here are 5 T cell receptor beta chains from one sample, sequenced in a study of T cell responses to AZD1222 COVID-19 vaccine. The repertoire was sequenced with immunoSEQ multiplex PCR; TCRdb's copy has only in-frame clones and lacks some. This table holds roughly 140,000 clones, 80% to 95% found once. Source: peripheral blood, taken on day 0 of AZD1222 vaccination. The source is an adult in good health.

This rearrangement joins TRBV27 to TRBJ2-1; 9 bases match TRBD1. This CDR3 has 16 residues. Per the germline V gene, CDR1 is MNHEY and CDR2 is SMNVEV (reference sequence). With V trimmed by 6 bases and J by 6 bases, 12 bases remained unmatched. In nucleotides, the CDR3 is TGTGCCAGCAGCCACCCCGACAGGGGGATACCCAATGAGCAGTTCTTC. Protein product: CASSHPDRGIPNEQFF.

Here the CDR3 reads CASSYRRTGYNQPQHF. In nucleotides, the CDR3 is TGTGCCAGCAGTTACCGCCGGACGGGGTACAATCAGCCCCAGCATTTT. The chain joins TRBV6-5 to TRBJ1-5; D not resolved. The CDR3 loop spans 16 amino acids. Trimming took 2 bases from V and 3 from J, leaving 14 bases between them. CDR1 and CDR2 from the germline V gene are MNHEY and SVGAGI.

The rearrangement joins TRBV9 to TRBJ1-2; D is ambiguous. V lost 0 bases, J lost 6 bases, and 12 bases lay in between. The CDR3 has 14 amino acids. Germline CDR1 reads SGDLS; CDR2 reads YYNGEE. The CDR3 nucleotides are TGTGCCAGCAGCGTAGCCCGGGGTCGGCATGGCTACACCTTC. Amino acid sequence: CASSVARGRHGYTF.

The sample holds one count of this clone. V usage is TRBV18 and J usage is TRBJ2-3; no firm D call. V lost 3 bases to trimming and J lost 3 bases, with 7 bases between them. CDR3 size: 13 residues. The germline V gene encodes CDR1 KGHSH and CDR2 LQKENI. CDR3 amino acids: CASSPELTDTQYF. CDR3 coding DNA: TGTGCCAGCTCACCTGAGTTGACAGATACGCAGTATTTT. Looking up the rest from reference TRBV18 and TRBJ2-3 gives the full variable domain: NAGVMQNPRHLVRRRGQEARLRCSPMKGHSHVYWYRQLPEEGLKFMVYLQKENIIDESGMPKERFSAEFPKEGPSILRIQQVVRGDSAAYFCASSPELTDTQYFGPGTRLTVL.

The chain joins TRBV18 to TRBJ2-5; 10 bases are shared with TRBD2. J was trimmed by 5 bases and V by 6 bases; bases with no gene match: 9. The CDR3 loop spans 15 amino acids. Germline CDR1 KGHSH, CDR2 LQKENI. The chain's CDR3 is CASSRASGSGETQYF. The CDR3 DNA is TGTGCCAGCTCGCGGGCTAGCGGGAGTGGCGAGACCCAGTACTTC.